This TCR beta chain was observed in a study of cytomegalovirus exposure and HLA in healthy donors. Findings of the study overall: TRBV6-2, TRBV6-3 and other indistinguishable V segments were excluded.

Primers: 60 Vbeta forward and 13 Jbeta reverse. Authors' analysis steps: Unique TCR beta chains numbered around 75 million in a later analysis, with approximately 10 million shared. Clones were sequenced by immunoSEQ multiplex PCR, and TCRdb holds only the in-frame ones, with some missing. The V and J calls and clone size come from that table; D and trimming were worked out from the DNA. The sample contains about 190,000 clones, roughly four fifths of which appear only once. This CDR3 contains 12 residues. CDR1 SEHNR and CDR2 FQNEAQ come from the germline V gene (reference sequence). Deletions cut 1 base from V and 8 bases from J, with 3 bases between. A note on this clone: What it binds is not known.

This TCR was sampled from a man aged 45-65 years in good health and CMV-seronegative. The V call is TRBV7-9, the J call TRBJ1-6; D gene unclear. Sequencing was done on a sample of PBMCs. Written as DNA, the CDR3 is TGTGCCAGCAGCTTAGGAGATTCACCCCTCCACTTT. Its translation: CASSLGDSPLHF.